This T cell receptor (beta chain) appears in the sequencing data of a study of tumor-infiltrating lymphocytes in primary liver carcinoma. The CDR3 spans 14 residues. With 8 bases clipped from V and 2 bases from J, the junction kept 5 bases outside the gene matches. Per the germline V gene, CDR1 is MNHNS and CDR2 is SASEGT. Out of unsorted whole blood came the blood RNA, and germline DNA was extracted as well. Starting material of roughly 0.45 ug total RNA yielded TCR beta cDNA via a constant-region primer. Three-round nested multiplex PCR performed with slightly modified ARM-PCR produced the TCR beta libraries. It was with TRBV1-TRBV30 forward primers and a C-beta reverse primer that the first two PCR rounds were run, at roughly 10 cycles each. A single record per CDR3 protein comes from TCRdb applying MiXCR to the multiplex PCR reads. In the table there are about 300,000 distinct CDR3 sequences, approximately 65% of which are singletons.

In its sample, this clonotype was seen many times. Sequencing was done on a sample of peripheral blood. V usage is TRBV6-1 and J usage is TRBJ2-2; TRBD1 aligns across 7 bases. The receptor was isolated from a man aged 35 to 55 with primary liver carcinoma and hepatitis B virus infection. The CDR3 loop reads CASQTGLNTGELFF. DNA for the CDR3: TGTGCCAGCCAGACAGGGCTCAACACCGGGGAGCTGTTTTTT.